This T cell receptor beta chain was identified in a study of identical twins. In every case, the donor was a healthy Caucasian. This CDR3 is built from 15 residues. The V gene end was trimmed by 3 bases and the J gene end by 5 bases; junction bases not matched to a gene: 9. CDR1 is LGHNT, CDR2 FRNRAP, per germline. Template switching introduced a universal primer site, and the cDNA bore unique molecular identifiers. MiXCR, run by TCRdb on the 5' RACE reads, gives a single entry per CDR3 protein. The sample shows about 490,000 distinct CDR3 sequences, around 15% of them seen only once. These data were also filed under a second study, of yellow fever vaccine responses in identical twins.

V is TRBV12-5 and J is TRBJ1-1, with 7 bases fitting TRBD1. The clonotype originates from a woman between 18 and 30 years old in good health. The specimen sequenced was CD4+ T cells sorted from blood. Written as DNA, the CDR3 is TGTGCTAGTGGTTTACCAACAGGGGTCGGGACTGAAGCTTTCTTT. This translates into CASGLPTGVGTEAFF.